The rows below give T cell receptor beta chains drawn from one sample of a study of blood T cell repertoires in COVID-19. The data were produced by immunoSEQ multiplex PCR, yet TCRdb's version contains in-frame clones alone and is incomplete. The table includes about 120,000 clones, around four fifths detected once. The sample taken for sequencing was peripheral blood. Receptors originate from a human donor in a cohort sampled during active COVID-19. Both conserved end residues are part of each CDR3. A D gene is named only where the DNA matches it firmly. Clone size appears in some rows only: once, few, many, or a class for an expanded clone.

V	size	D	J	CDR3	DNA
TRBV7-3	few	.	TRBJ2-1	CASSPEVGLYNEQFF	TGTGCCAGCAGCCCTGAGGTCGGACTCTACAATGAGCAGTTCTTC
TRBV27	.	.	TRBJ2-7	CASSLDNEQYF	TGTGCCAGCAGTTTGGACAACGAGCAGTACTTC
TRBV28	.	.	TRBJ1-2	CASSLRRGSVKGYTF	TGTGCCAGCAGTTTACGGCGGGGGTCTGTTAAGGGCTACACCTTC
TRBV5-1	.	.	TRBJ2-2	CASSLETSRLGGELFF	TGCGCCAGCAGCTTGGAGACTAGTCGACTGGGCGGGGAGCTGTTTTTT
TRBV28	.	.	TRBJ1-2	CASSAASRGAQYGYTF	TGTGCCAGCAGTGCGGCCTCGCGGGGGGCCCAATATGGCTACACCTTC
TRBV28	.	TRBD2	TRBJ2-5	CASSLGGIETQYF	TGTGCCAGCAGTCTGGGGGGGATAGAGACCCAGTACTTC
TRBV28	few	TRBD2	TRBJ2-1	CASSSKSGTSGLTYNEQFF	TGTGCCAGCAGTTCTAAATCCGGGACTAGCGGGCTAACCTACAATGAGCAGTTCTTC
TRBV24-1	.	.	TRBJ2-5	CATSDDTRTEGKTQYF	TGTGCCACCAGTGATGACACTAGGACCGAAGGAAAGACCCAGTACTTC
TRBV5-4	.	.	TRBJ1-6	CASRSKGADSPLHF	TGTGCCAGCAGATCCAAAGGGGCGGATTCACCCCTCCACTTT
TRBV18	once	.	TRBJ1-4	CASSPGGLANEKLFF	TGTGCCAGCTCACCAGGGGGCTTGGCTAATGAAAAACTGTTTTTT
TRBV28	few	TRBD1	TRBJ1-1	CASTVGTVNTEAFF	TGTGCCAGCACCGTAGGGACAGTGAACACTGAAGCTTTCTTT
TRBV9	.	.	TRBJ1-1	CASSRRAGNLAEAFF	TGTGCCAGCAGTCGTAGGGCAGGGAACTTGGCTGAAGCTTTCTTT
TRBV9	.	.	TRBJ1-1	CASTKTSGTNTEAFF	TGTGCCAGCACCAAAACCTCCGGGACAAACACTGAAGCTTTCTTT
TRBV5-8	.	.	TRBJ2-3	CASSLSTDTQYF	TGTGCCAGCAGCCTGAGCACAGATACGCAGTATTTT
TRBV7-2	.	TRBD1	TRBJ1-1	CASRLDRGMNTEAFF	TGTGCCAGCAGATTGGACAGGGGAATGAACACTGAAGCTTTCTTT
TRBV6-2/TRBV6-3	.	.	TRBJ2-7	CASSYSTGYEQYF	TGTGCCAGCAGTTACTCCACAGGGTACGAGCAGTACTTC
TRBV9	once	TRBD2	TRBJ2-3	CASSVARLSSGGVDTQYF	TGTGCCAGCAGCGTAGCCCGGTTGAGTAGCGGGGGGGTAGATACGCAGTATTTT
TRBV4-1	few	.	TRBJ1-2	CASSQNVWGAQLSGYTF	TGCGCCAGCAGCCAAAACGTCTGGGGAGCTCAACTATCTGGCTACACCTTC
TRBV10-1	.	.	TRBJ1-5	CASRTQQQINQPQHF	TGCGCCAGCAGAACCCAACAGCAGATCAATCAGCCCCAGCATTTT
TRBV14	.	TRBD1	TRBJ1-1	CASSLYRGGGTEAFF	TGTGCCAGCAGCCTTTACAGGGGGGGAGGCACTGAAGCTTTCTTT
TRBV18	.	.	TRBJ1-2	CASSPPGGAQRYTF	TGTGCCAGCTCACCACCAGGAGGGGCCCAGCGCTACACCTTC
TRBV4-2	once	TRBD2	TRBJ2-2	CASSQDLSREALTGELFF	TGTGCCAGCAGCCAAGATCTATCGCGGGAGGCCCTGACCGGGGAGCTGTTTTTT
TRBV27	.	TRBD2	TRBJ2-1	CASSFYPGLAGGPRNEQFF	TGTGCCAGCAGTTTTTACCCGGGACTAGCGGGAGGGCCGAGGAATGAGCAGTTCTTC
TRBV19	.	.	TRBJ2-3	CASSINRVTDTQYF	TGTGCCAGTAGTATCAACAGGGTCACAGATACGCAGTATTTT